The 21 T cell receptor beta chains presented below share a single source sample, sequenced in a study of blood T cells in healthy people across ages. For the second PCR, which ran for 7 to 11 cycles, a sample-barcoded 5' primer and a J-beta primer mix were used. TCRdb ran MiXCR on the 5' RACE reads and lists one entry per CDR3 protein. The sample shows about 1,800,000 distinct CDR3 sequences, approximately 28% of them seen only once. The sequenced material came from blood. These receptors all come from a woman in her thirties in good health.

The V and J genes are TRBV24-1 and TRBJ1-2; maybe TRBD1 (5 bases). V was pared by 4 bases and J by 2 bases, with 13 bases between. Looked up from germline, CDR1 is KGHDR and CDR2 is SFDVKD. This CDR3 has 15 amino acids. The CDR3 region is CATSDDPGGNYGYTF. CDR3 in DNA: TGTGCCACCAGTGACGACCCCGGGGGGAACTATGGCTACACCTTC.

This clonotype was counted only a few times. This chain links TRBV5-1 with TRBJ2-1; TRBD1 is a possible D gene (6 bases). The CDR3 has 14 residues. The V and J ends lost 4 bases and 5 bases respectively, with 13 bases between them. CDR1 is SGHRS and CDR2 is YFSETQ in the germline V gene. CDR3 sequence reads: CASSRGNQHNEQFF. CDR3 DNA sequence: TGCGCCAGCAGCAGGGGGAACCAACACAATGAGCAGTTCTTC.

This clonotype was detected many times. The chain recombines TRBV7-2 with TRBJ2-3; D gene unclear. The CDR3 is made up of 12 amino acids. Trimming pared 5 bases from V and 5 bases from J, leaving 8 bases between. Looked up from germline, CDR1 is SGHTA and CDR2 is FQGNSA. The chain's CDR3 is CASSVSRDTQYF. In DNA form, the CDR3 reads TGTGCCAGCAGCGTCTCTAGAGATACGCAGTATTTT.

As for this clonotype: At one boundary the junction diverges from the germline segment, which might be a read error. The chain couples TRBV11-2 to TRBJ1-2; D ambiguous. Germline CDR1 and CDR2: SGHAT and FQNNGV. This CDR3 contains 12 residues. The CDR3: CASSYEYYGHTF. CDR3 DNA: TGTGCCAGCAGCTACGAATACTATGGCCACACCTTC.

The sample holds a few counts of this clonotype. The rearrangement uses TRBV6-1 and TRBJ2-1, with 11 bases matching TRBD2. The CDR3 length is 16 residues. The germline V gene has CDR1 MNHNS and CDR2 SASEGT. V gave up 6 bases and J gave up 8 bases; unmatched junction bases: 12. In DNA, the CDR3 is TGTGCCAGCAGCCGCTGGTTAATAGCGGGGGGGGATGAGCAGTTCTTC. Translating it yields CASSRWLIAGGDEQFF.

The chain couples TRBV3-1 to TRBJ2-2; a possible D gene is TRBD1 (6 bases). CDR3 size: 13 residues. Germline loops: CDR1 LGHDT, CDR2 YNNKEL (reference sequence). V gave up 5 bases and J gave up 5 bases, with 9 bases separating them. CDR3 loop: CASSKQGTGELFF. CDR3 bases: TGTGCCAGCAGCAAACAGGGAACCGGGGAGCTGTTTTTT.

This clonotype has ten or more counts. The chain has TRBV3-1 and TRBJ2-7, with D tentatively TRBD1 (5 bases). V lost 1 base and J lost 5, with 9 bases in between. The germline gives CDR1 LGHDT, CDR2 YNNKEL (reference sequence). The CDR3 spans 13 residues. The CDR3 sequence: CASSQVIRDEQYF. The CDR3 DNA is TGTGCCAGCAGCCAAGTCATCAGGGACGAGCAGTACTTC.

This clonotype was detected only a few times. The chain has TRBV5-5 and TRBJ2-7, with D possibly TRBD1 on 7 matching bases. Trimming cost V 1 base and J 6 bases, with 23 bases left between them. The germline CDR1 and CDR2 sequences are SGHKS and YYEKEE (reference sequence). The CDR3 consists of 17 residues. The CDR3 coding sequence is TGTGCCAGCAGCTTGAGGTGGAGGGGGACAGCGCCATCCGAGCAGTACTTC. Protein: CASSLRWRGTAPSEQYF. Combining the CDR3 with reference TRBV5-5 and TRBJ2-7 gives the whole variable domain DAGVTQSPTHLIKTRGQQVTLRCSPISGHKSVSWYQQVLGQGPQFIFQYYEKEERGRGNFPDRFSARQFPNYSSELNVNALLLGDSALYLCASSLRWRGTAPSEQYFGPGTRLTVT.

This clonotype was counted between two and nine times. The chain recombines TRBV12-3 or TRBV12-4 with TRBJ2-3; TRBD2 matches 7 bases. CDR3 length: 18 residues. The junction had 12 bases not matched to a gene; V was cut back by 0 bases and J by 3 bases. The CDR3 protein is CASSLAGGAGRLTDTQYF. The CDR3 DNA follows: TGTGCCAGCAGTTTAGCGGGAGGAGCGGGAAGATTAACAGATACGCAGTATTTT.

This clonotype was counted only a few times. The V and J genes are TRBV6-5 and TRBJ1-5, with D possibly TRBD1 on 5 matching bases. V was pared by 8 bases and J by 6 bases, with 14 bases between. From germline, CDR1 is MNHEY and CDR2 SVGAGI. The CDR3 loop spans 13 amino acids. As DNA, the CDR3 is TGTGCCAGCTTCCGAGGGAGGGGTCAGCCCCAGCATTTT. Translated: CASFRGRGQPQHF.

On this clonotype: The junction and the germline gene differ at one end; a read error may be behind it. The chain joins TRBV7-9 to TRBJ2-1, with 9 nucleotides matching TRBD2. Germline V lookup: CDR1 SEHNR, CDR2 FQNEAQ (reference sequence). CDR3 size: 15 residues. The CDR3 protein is CASSFPGLAEETQFF. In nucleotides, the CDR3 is TGTGCCAGTAGCTTCCCGGGACTAGCAGAAGAGACCCAGTTCTTC.

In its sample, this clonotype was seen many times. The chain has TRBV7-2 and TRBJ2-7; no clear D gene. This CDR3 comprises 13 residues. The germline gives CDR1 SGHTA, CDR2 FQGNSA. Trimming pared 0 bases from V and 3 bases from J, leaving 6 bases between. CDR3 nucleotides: TGTGCCAGCAGCTTAGCGTCCCGCTACGAGCAGTACTTC. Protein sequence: CASSLASRYEQYF.

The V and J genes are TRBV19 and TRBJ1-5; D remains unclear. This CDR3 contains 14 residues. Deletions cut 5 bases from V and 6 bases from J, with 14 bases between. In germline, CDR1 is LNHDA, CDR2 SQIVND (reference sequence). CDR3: CASSPDPSRQPQHF. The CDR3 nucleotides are TGTGCCAGTAGTCCGGACCCTAGCCGTCAGCCCCAGCATTTT.

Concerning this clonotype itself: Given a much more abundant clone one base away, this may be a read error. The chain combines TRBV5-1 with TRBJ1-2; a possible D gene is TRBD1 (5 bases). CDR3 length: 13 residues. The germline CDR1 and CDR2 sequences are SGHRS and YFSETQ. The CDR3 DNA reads TGCGCCAACAGCTCGACAAGACAGCAAGGCTACACCTTC. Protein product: CANSSTRQQGYTF.

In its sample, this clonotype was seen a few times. CDR3 DNA sequence: TGCAGTGCTATGGCGGGGGGAATCCAAGAGACCCAGTACTTC. This gives the protein CSAMAGGIQETQYF. This chain links TRBV20-1 with TRBJ2-5; the match to TRBD2 covers 8 bases. CDR1 is DFQATT, CDR2 SNEGSKA, per germline (reference sequence). V was clipped by 4 bases and J by 1 base; unmatched bases: 5. The CDR3 spans 14 residues.

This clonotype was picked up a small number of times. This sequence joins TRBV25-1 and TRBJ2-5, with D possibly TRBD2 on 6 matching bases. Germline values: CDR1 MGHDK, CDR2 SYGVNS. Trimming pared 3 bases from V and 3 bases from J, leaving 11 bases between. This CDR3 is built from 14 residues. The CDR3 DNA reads TGTGCCAGCAGTGACGGGAGAATGGAAGAGACCCAGTACTTC. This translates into CASSDGRMEETQYF.

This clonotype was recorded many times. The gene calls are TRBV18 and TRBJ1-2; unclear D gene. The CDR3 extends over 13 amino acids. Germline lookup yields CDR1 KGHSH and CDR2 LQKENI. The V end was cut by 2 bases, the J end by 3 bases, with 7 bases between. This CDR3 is CASSPGEDYGYTF. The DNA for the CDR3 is TGTGCCAGCTCACCAGGGGAAGACTATGGCTACACCTTC. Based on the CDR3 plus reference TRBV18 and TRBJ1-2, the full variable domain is NAGVMQNPRHLVRRRGQEARLRCSPMKGHSHVYWYRQLPEEGLKFMVYLQKENIIDESGMPKERFSAEFPKEGPSILRIQQVVRGDSAAYFCASSPGEDYGYTFGSGTRLTVV.

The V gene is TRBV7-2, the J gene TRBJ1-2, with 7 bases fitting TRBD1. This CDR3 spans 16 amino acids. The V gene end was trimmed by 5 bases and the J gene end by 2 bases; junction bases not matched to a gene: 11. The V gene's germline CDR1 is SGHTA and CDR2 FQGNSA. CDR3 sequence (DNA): TGTGCCAGCAGCGAGGACAGGCGAGGGTGGAACTATGGCTACACCTTC. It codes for CASSEDRRGWNYGYTF.

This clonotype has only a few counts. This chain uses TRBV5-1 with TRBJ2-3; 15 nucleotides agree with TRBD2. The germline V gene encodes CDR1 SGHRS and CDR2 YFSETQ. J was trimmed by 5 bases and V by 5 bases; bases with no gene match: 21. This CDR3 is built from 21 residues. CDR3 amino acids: CASSLGLGLAGGLLKGDTQYF. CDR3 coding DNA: TGCGCCAGCAGTCTTGGGTTGGGACTAGCGGGGGGACTTCTCAAGGGAGATACGCAGTATTTT.

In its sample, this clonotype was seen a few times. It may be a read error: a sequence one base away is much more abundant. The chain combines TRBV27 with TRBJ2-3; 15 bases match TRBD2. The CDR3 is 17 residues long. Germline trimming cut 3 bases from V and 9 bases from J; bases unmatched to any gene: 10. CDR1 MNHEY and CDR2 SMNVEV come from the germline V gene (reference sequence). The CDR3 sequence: CASSLGLAGGLGGTQYF. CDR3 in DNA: TGTGCCAGCAGTTTGGGACTAGCGGGGGGTCTGGGGGGCACGCAGTATTTT.

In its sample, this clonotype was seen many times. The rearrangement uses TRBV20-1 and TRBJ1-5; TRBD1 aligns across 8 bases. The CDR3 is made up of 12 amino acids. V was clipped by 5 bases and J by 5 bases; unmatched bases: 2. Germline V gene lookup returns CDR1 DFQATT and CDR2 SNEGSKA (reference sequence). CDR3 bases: TGCAGTGCTGGACAGGGCGATCAGCCCCAGCATTTT. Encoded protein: CSAGQGDQPQHF.